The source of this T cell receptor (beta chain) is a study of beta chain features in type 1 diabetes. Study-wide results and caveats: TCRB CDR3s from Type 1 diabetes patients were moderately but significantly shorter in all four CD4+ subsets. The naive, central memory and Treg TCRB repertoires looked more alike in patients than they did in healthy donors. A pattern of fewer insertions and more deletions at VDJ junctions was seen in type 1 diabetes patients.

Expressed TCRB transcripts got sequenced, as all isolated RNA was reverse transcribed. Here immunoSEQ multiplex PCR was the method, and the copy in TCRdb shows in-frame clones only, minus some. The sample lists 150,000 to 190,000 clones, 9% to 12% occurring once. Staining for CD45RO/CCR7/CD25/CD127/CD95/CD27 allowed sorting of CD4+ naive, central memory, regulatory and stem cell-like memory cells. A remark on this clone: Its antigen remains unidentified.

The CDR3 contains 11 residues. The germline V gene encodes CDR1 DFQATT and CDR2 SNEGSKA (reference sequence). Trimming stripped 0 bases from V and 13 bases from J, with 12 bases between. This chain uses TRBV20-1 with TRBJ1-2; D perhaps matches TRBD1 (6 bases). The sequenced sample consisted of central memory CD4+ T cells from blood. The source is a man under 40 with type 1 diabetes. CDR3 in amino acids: CSAREGGPLTF. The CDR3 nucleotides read TGCAGTGCTAGAGAAGGGGGACCCCTCACCTTC.